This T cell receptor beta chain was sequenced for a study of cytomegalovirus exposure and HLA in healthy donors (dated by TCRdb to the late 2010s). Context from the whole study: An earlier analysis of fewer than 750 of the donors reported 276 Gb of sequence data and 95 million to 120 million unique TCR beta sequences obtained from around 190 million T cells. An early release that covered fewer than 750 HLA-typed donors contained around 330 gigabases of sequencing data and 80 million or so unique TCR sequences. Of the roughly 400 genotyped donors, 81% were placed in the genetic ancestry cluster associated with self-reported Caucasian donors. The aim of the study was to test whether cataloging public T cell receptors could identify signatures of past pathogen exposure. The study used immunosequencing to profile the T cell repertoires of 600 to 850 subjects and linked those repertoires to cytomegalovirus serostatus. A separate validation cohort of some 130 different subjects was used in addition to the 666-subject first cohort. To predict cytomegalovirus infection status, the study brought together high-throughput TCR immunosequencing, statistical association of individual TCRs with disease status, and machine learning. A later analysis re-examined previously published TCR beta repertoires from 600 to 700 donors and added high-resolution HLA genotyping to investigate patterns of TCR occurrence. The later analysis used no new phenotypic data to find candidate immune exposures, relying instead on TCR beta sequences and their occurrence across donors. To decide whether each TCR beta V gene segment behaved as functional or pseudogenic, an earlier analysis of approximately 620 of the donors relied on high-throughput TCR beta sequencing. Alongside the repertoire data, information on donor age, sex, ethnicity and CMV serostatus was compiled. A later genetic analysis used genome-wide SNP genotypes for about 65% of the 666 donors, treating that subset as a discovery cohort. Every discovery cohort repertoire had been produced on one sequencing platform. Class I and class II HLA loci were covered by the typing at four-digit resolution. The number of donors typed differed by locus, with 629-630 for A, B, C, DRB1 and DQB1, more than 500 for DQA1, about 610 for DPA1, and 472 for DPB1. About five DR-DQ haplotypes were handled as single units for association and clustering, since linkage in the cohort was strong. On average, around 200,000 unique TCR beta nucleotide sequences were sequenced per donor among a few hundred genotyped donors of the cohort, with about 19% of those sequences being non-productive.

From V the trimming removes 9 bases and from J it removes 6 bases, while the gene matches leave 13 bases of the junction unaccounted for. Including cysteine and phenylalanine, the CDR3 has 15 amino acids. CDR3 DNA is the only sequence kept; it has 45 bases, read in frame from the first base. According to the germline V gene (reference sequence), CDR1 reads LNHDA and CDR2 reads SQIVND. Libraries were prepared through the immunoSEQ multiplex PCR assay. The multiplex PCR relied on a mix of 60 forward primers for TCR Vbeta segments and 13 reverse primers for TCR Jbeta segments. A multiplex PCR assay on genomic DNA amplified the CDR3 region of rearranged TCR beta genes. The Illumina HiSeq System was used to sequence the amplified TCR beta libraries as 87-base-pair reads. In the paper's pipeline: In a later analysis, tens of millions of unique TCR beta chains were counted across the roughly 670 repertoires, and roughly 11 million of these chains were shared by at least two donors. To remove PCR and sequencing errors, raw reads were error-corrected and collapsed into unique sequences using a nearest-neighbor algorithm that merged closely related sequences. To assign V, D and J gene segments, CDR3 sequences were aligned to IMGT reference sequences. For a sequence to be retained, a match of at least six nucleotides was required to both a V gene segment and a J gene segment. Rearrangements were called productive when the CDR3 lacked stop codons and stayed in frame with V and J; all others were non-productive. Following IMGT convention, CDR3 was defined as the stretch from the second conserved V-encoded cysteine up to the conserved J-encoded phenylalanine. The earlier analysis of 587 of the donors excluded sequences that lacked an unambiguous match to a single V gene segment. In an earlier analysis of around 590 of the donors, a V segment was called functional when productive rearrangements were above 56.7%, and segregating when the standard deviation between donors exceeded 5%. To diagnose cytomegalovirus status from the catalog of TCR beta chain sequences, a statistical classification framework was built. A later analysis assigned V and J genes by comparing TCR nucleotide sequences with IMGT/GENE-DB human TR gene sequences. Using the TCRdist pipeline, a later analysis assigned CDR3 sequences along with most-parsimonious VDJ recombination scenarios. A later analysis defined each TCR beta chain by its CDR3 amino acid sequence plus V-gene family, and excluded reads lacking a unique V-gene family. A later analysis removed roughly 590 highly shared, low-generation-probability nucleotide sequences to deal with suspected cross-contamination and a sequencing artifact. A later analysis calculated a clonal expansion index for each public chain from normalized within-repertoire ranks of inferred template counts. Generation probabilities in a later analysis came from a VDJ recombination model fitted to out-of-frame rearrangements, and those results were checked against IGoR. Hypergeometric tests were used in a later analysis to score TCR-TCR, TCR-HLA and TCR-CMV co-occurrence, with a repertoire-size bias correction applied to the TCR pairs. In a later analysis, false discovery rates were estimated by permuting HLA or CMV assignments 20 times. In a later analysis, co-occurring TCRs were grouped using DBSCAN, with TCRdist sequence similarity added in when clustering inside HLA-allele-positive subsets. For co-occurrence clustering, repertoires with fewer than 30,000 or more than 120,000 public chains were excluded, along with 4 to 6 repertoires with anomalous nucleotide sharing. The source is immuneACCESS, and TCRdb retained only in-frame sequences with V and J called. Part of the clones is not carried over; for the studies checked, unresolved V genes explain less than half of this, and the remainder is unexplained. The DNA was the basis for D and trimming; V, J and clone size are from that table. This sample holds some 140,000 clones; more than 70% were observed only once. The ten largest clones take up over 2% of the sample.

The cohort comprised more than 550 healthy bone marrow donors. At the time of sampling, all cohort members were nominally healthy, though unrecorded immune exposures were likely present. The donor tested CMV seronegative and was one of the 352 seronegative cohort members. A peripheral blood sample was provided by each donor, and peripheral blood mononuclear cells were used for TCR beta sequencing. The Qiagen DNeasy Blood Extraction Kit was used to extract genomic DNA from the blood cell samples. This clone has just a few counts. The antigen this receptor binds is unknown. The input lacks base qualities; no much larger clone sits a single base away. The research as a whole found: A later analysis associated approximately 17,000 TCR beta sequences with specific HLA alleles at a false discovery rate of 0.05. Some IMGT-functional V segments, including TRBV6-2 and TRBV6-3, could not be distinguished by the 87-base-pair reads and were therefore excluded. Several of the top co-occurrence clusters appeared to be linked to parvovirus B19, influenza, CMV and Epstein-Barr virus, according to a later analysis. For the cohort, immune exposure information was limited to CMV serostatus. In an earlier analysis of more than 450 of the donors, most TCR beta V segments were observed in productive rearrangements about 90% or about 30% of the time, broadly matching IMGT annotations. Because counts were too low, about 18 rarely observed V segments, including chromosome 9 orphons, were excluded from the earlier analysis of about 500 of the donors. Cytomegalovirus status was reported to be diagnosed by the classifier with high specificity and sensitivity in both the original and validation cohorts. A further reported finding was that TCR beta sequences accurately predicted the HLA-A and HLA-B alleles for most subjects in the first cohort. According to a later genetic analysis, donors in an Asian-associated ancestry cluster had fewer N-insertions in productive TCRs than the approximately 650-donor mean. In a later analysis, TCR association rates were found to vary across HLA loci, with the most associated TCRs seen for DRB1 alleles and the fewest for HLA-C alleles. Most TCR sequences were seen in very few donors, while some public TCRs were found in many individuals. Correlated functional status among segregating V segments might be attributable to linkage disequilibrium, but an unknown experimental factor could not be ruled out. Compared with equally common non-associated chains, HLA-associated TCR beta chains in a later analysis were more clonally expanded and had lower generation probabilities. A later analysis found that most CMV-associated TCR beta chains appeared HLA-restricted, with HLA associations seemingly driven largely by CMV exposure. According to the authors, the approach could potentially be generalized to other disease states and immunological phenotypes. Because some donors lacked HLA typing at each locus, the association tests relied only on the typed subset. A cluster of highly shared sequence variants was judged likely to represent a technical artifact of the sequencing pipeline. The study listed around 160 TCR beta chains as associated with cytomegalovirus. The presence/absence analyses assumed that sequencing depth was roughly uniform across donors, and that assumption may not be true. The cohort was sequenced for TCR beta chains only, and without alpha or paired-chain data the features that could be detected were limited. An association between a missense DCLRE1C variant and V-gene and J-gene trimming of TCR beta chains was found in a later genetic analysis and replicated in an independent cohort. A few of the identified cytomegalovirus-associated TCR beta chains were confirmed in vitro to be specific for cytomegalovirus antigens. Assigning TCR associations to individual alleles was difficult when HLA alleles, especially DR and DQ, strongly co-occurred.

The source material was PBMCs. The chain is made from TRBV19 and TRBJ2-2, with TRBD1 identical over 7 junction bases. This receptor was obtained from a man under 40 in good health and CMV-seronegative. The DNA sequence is TGTGCCAGCACCAGGGGGTCGAGAGTCGCCGGGGAGCTGTTTTTT. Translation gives CASTRGSRVAGELFF.